Below are 8 T cell receptor beta chains sequenced from a single sample in a study of blood T cell repertoires in COVID-19. The method was immunoSEQ multiplex PCR; TCRdb's version includes in-frame clones alone and lacks a portion of them. The sample comprises more than 50,000 clones, about 90% of which are singletons, and about an eighth rests with the top ten. Sequences were obtained from peripheral blood. These receptors all come from a man in his sixties with active COVID-19.

In DNA, the CDR3 is TGTGCCAGCAGCTTGGTAGCGGGAAGTCTTAACAATGAGCAGTTCTTC. This sequence encodes CASSLVAGSLNNEQFF. The chain employs TRBV5-5 and TRBJ2-1; 8 positions match TRBD2. V lost 0 bases, J lost 5 bases, and 7 bases stayed unmatched. Germline V gene lookup returns CDR1 SGHKS and CDR2 YYEKEE (reference sequence). The CDR3 runs to 16 residues.

This clone was recorded only once. The CDR3 DNA reads TGTGCCAGCAGGTCCAGTGGAGCTAACTATGGCTACACCTTC. Protein product: CASRSSGANYGYTF. The genes are TRBV28 and TRBJ1-2; no definite D call. The CDR3 is made up of 14 amino acids. The V end was cut by 6 bases, the J end by 0 bases, with 11 bases between. Germline V gene data show CDR1 as MDHEN and CDR2 as SYDVKM.

The table lists this clone with a few counts. The CDR3 DNA is TGTGCCAGCAACAAACAGGGCGTCGATGGCTACACCTTC. It codes for CASNKQGVDGYTF. This chain connects TRBV5-6 to TRBJ1-2, with D maybe TRBD1 (6 bases). Germline CDR1 reads SGHDT; CDR2 reads YYEEEE. V was cut by 6 bases and J by 6 bases, with 15 bases left in between. The CDR3 sequence is 13 residues long.

The genes are TRBV4-2 and TRBJ2-1; 10 bases line up with TRBD2. The germline CDR1 and CDR2 sequences are LGHNA and YNFKEQ. The CDR3 sequence is 17 residues long. Losses at the gene ends were 0 bases for V and 2 bases for J; bases not matched to a gene: 4. The CDR3: CASSQDQAGGPYNEQFF. CDR3 DNA: TGTGCCAGCAGCCAAGATCAAGCGGGAGGGCCCTACAATGAGCAGTTCTTC.

This chain uses TRBV4-2 with TRBJ2-1; 8 bases fit TRBD2. After removal of 3 bases from V and 7 bases from J, the junction contained 8 bases not matched to a gene. The CDR3 extends over 15 amino acids. The germline V gene has CDR1 LGHNA and CDR2 YNFKEQ. The CDR3 bases are TGTGCCAGCAGCCACGAAGCGGGAGCGGGGAATGAGCAGTTCTTC. It encodes CASSHEAGAGNEQFF.

The rearrangement uses TRBV27 and TRBJ2-2; 9 bases match TRBD1. Looked up from germline, CDR1 is MNHEY and CDR2 is SMNVEV (reference sequence). The CDR3 is made up of 17 amino acids. V trimming: 6 bases; J trimming: 1 base; junction bases outside the gene matches: 9. The CDR3 DNA reads TGTGCCAGCAGCCCGGGACAGGGCTACGGGAACACCGGGGAGCTGTTTTTT. It specifies CASSPGQGYGNTGELFF.

The rearrangement uses TRBV6-1 and TRBJ1-1; D possibly corresponds to TRBD1 (6 bases). Germline assignment: CDR1 MNHNS and CDR2 SASEGT. The CDR3 has 16 residues. Trimming removed 0 bases from V and 1 base from J, with 12 bases in between. The CDR3 nucleotides read TGTGCCAGCAGTGAAGCGCGGGGGCCGCGGAACACTGAAGCTTTCTTT. This translates into CASSEARGPRNTEAFF.

By sample fraction, this clone is medium-sized. J is TRBJ2-3 and V is TRBV7-3, with TRBD1 matching over 10 bases. This CDR3 region has 17 residues. Trimming took 5 bases from V and 9 from J; bases not matched to a gene: 17. Germline V CDR1 and CDR2: SGHTA, FQGTGA. The CDR3 region has the DNA TGTGCCAGCAGCCTACACCGTCCCGGGACAGGGGTCCAAACGCAGTATTTT. Protein: CASSLHRPGTGVQTQYF. The variable domain in full, completed from reference TRBV7-3 and TRBJ2-3, reads GAGVSQTPSNKVTEKGKYVELRCDPISGHTALYWYRQSLGQGPEFLIYFQGTGAADDSGLPNDRFFAVRPEGSVSTLKIQRTERGDSAVYLCASSLHRPGTGVQTQYFGPGTRLTVL.